A single sample gave rise to the 32 T cell receptor beta chains below, sequenced in a study of low-dose radiotherapy and immunotherapy resistance in tumors. TRAV- and TRBV-specific primers were used for first-strand cDNA, which covered alpha and beta chains. TCRs were amplified for roughly 20 PCR cycles with a constant-region primer and V-primer adapter. TCRdb reprocessed the reads via MiXCR and lists one record per CDR3 protein. Here the sample spans about 16,000 distinct CDR3 sequences, 70% being singletons. Receptor source: a human donor with advanced metastatic prostate, ovarian, gallbladder or colorectal cancer (not recorded which). This table probably holds off-target reads from a library built for another chain.

V is TRBV6-5 and J is TRBJ1-1, with D perhaps matching TRBD1 (5 bases). CDR3 length equals 14 residues. V was clipped by 4 bases and J by 6 bases, with 15 bases between them. Looked up from germline, CDR1 is MNHEY and CDR2 is SVGAGI. The CDR3 DNA is TGTGCCAGCAGTTCCTTAGGGACGGGATCTGAAGCTTTCTTT. Its translation: CASSSLGTGSEAFF.

This clonotype was seen once. This chain joins TRBV5-1 and TRBJ2-1; TRBD2 matches at 10 bases. From germline, CDR1 is SGHRS and CDR2 YFSETQ. This CDR3 region has 15 residues. V lost 4 bases and J lost 8; bases outside the gene matches: 9. CDR3 in amino acids: CASSPGLAGVYEQFF. In nucleotides, the CDR3 is TGCGCCAGCAGCCCCGGCCTAGCGGGAGTCTATGAGCAGTTCTTC. The variable domain in full, completed from reference TRBV5-1 and TRBJ2-1, reads KAGVTQTPRYLIKTRGQQVTLSCSPISGHRSVSWYQQTPGQGLQFLFEYFSETQRNKGNFPGRFSGRQFSNSRSEMNVSTLELGDSALYLCASSPGLAGVYEQFFGPGTRLTVL.

The chain joins TRBV11-1 to TRBJ1-2; 8 bases fit TRBD1. Losses at the gene ends were 4 bases for V and 6 bases for J; bases not matched to a gene: 4. Germline assignment: CDR1 SGHAT and CDR2 FQDESV (reference sequence). CDR3 size: 13 residues. The chain's CDR3 is CASSYRGFDGYTF. DNA of the CDR3: TGTGCCAGCAGCTACAGGGGGTTCGATGGCTACACCTTC. Full variable domain (rest looked up from reference TRBV11-1 and TRBJ1-2): EAEVAQSPRYKITEKSQAVAFWCDPISGHATLYWYRQILGQGPELLVQFQDESVVDDSQLPKDRFSAERLKGVDSTLKIQPAELGDSAMYLCASSYRGFDGYTFGSGTRLTVV.

In its sample, this clonotype was seen a few times. The J gene is TRBJ2-7, the V gene TRBV5-1; possible D gene TRBD2, 5 bases. Per the germline V gene, CDR1 is SGHRS and CDR2 is YFSETQ. The CDR3 loop spans 11 amino acids. V was clipped by 7 bases and J by 3 bases, with 8 bases between them. The CDR3 loop is CASRRDYEQYF. The CDR3 DNA follows: TGCGCCAGCCGACGGGACTACGAGCAGTACTTC.

This clonotype was seen a few times. V is TRBV11-2 and J is TRBJ2-2; unclear D gene. The CDR3 runs to 13 residues. Between the trimmed V and J ends, which lost 2 bases and 6 bases, there was a span of 7 bases. Germline loops: CDR1 SGHAT, CDR2 FQNNGV. CDR3 DNA: TGTGCCAGCAGCTTACTGAGTGCCGGGGAGCTGTTTTTT. Translating gives CASSLLSAGELFF.

V usage is TRBV19 and J usage is TRBJ1-1; 7 bases map to TRBD1. Per germline, CDR1 LNHDA and CDR2 SQIVND (reference sequence). Trimming removed 6 bases from V and 4 bases from J; junction bases left unmatched: 5. The CDR3 contains 13 residues. CDR3 nucleotides: TGTGCCAGTAGCCAAGGGGGCGGCACTGAAGCTTTCTTT. Translation gives CASSQGGGTEAFF.

The CDR3 reads CSTTVGVSSYNEQFF. CDR3 in DNA: TGCAGCACTACTGTTGGGGTGAGCTCCTACAATGAGCAGTTCTTC. J is TRBJ2-1 and V is TRBV29-1; no firm D call. This CDR3 spans 15 amino acids. Looked up from germline, CDR1 is SQVTM and CDR2 is ANQGSEA. Trimming took off 8 bases at V and 0 bases at J, with 17 bases between the two ends.

V and J are TRBV10-3 and TRBJ2-1, with 9 bases matching TRBD2. Germline CDR1 is ENHRY and CDR2 is SYGVKD. The V segment lost 7 bases and the J segment 4 bases; nucleotides outside the gene matches: 5. This CDR3 is 14 amino acids long. The CDR3 bases are TGTGCCATCAAGACTAGCGGAGAGTACAATGAGCAGTTCTTC. This translates into CAIKTSGEYNEQFF.

This sequence joins TRBV13 and TRBJ2-7, with TRBD2 matching 12 bases. The V segment lost 3 bases and the J segment 3 bases; nucleotides outside the gene matches: 9. The CDR3 loop spans 17 amino acids. Germline V gene data show CDR1 as PRHDT and CDR2 as FYEKMQ (reference sequence). The CDR3 region has the DNA TGTGCCAGCAGCTTGTATTCCGGACTAGCGGGGAACTACGAGCAGTACTTC. This sequence encodes CASSLYSGLAGNYEQYF.

This clonotype has only a few counts. The V call is TRBV24-1, the J call TRBJ1-5; no clear D gene. CDR1 and CDR2 (germline): KGHDR, SFDVKD. The CDR3 has 14 residues. V lost 3 bases to trimming and J lost 2 bases, with 7 bases between them. The CDR3 DNA reads as TGTGCCACCAGTGATGGTGCTGGCAATCAGCCCCAGCATTTT. Translating it yields CATSDGAGNQPQHF.

The rearrangement joins TRBV7-6 to TRBJ1-2; a weak D match, TRBD1 (6 bases). Germline V gene data show CDR1 as SGHVS and CDR2 as FNYEAQ. Trimming removed 0 bases from V and 8 bases from J, with 19 bases in between. This CDR3 is built from 16 residues. The CDR3 coding sequence is TGTGCCAGCAGCTTAGCATCGGGGGCGCAGGGCTACGGCTACACCTTC. Translation: CASSLASGAQGYGYTF.

The sample holds a few counts of this clonotype. The chain links TRBV2 to TRBJ2-7; D uncertain. The CDR3 is made up of 13 amino acids. With 6 bases removed from V and 2 bases from J, the gap between germline ends came to 11 bases. Germline values: CDR1 SNHLY, CDR2 FYNNEI. The CDR3 sequence is CASRRSPTYEQYF. DNA for the CDR3: TGTGCCAGCAGGCGAAGCCCTACCTACGAGCAGTACTTC.

V usage is TRBV3-1 and J usage is TRBJ1-2; no definite D call. CDR1 is LGHDT, CDR2 YNNKEL, per germline (reference sequence). V gave up 2 bases and J gave up 3 bases, with 10 bases separating them. The CDR3 spans 14 residues. The CDR3 nucleotides read TGTGCCAGCAGCCAACACTTCGTGGACTATGGCTACACCTTC. Amino acids: CASSQHFVDYGYTF. Based on the CDR3 plus reference TRBV3-1 and TRBJ1-2, the full variable domain is DTAVSQTPKYLVTQMGNDKSIKCEQNLGHDTMYWYKQDSKKFLKIMFSYNNKELIINETVPNRFSPKSPDKAHLNLHINSLELGDSAVYFCASSQHFVDYGYTFGSGTRLTVV.

This clonotype was seen only a few times. The chain uses TRBV29-1 and TRBJ2-1, with TRBD1 as a possible D gene (5 bases). V lost 2 bases, J lost 4 bases, and 12 bases lay in between. Germline CDR1 and CDR2: SQVTM and ANQGSEA. CDR3 length: 14 amino acids. CDR3 loop: CSVERQTLYNEQFF. DNA of the CDR3: TGCAGCGTTGAAAGACAGACTTTGTACAATGAGCAGTTCTTC.

This clonotype was detected once. CDR3 DNA: TGTGCCTGGAGTGCCCAAATCGCAGATACGCAGTATTTT. Translated, it gives CAWSAQIADTQYF. This chain links TRBV30 with TRBJ2-3; D gene unclear. V was shortened by 1 base and J by 4 bases, with 9 bases between the two germline ends. This CDR3 region has 13 residues. Per germline, CDR1 GTSNPN and CDR2 SVGIG (reference sequence). Drawing the rest from reference TRBV30 and TRBJ2-3, the complete variable domain is SQTIHQWPATLVQPVGSPLSLECTVEGTSNPNLYWYRQAAGRGLQLLFYSVGIGQISSEVPQNLSASRPQDRQFILSSKKLLLSDSGFYLCAWSAQIADTQYFGPGTRLTVL.

The V call is TRBV29-1, the J call TRBJ2-5; 9 nucleotides match TRBD2. With V trimmed by 0 bases and J by 5 bases, 7 bases remained unmatched. Germline V lookup: CDR1 SQVTM, CDR2 ANQGSEA. CDR3 length equals 15 residues. The CDR3 DNA reads TGCAGCGTTGAAGATGGCGGGAGGGCCGGGGAGACCCAGTACTTC. Residues: CSVEDGGRAGETQYF.

The chain has TRBV2 and TRBJ1-2, with D possibly being TRBD1 (5 bases). CDR1 is SNHLY, CDR2 FYNNEI, per germline. The CDR3 runs to 14 residues. Trimming pared 1 base from V and 8 bases from J, leaving 14 bases between. This CDR3 reads CASSEDLTGRGYTF. DNA of the CDR3: TGTGCCAGCAGTGAAGATTTAACAGGACGGGGCTACACCTTC.

The chain has TRBV11-2 and TRBJ2-1; possibly TRBD2 for D (6 bases). Per germline, CDR1 SGHAT and CDR2 FQNNGV. This CDR3 contains 14 residues. Trimming took 2 bases from V and 9 from J, leaving 14 bases between them. CDR3 amino acids: CASSLSVGSSEQFF. CDR3 coding DNA: TGTGCCAGCAGCTTAAGCGTCGGGAGTAGTGAGCAGTTCTTC.

The chain recombines TRBV13 with TRBJ2-2, with 10 positions matching TRBD2. Losses at the gene ends were 6 bases for V and 7 bases for J; bases not matched to a gene: 5. The germline V gene has CDR1 PRHDT and CDR2 FYEKMQ (reference sequence). CDR3 length: 14 residues. In nucleotides, the CDR3 is TGTGCCAGCAGGGGGACTAGCGCCGGCGGGGAGCTGTTTTTT. Translated, it gives CASRGTSAGGELFF.

The rearrangement links TRBV20-1 to TRBJ2-5; 8 bases are a match to TRBD2. This CDR3 comprises 13 residues. CDR1 and CDR2 (germline): DFQATT, SNEGSKA (reference sequence). J lost 2 bases, V lost 6 bases, and 5 bases had no gene match. The CDR3 region is CSAYLAGQETQYF. CDR3 DNA sequence: TGCAGTGCCTACTTAGCGGGACAAGAGACCCAGTACTTC.

The chain couples TRBV20-1 to TRBJ1-3; the D is unclear. Germline CDR1 DFQATT, CDR2 SNEGSKA (reference sequence). The CDR3 is 13 amino acids. Trimming left V 2 bases short and J 0 bases short, with 5 bases between. The CDR3: CSARLNSGNTIYF. The CDR3 nucleotides are TGCAGTGCTAGACTGAACTCTGGAAACACCATATATTTT.

In this sample, this clonotype turned up once. The chain couples TRBV22-1 to TRBJ2-1; TRBD2, the D gene given by the table, was not confirmed from the DNA. TRBV22-1 is listed as a pseudogene. There are 14 residues in the CDR3. Here the CDR3 reads CASQSPGLANEQFF. The CDR3 DNA sequence: TGTGCCAGCCAATCTCCGGGACTAGCGAATGAGCAGTTCTTC.

The chain carries TRBV6-6 and TRBJ1-5; the D is unclear. The CDR3 is 11 residues long. Germline V gene lookup returns CDR1 MNHNY and CDR2 SVGAGI (reference sequence). V was cut by 5 bases and J by 7 bases, with 6 bases left in between. The CDR3 reads CASSGEQPQHF. The CDR3 coding sequence is TGTGCCAGCAGTGGGGAGCAGCCCCAGCATTTT.

CDR3 sequence reads: CASSLASYRAQETQYF. The CDR3 nucleotides are TGTGCCAGCAGCTTAGCCTCGTACAGGGCACAAGAGACCCAGTACTTC. J is TRBJ2-5 and V is TRBV7-9; a possible D gene is TRBD1 (6 bases). CDR3 size: 16 residues. V was pared by 0 bases and J by 2 bases, with 13 bases between. CDR1 and CDR2 from the germline V gene are SEHNR and FQNEAQ (reference sequence).

V is TRBV9 and J is TRBJ1-1, with D unclear. The CDR3 totals 13 residues. Trimming took 6 bases from V and 1 from J, leaving 10 bases between them. Germline CDR1 reads SGDLS; CDR2 reads YYNGEE. Here the CDR3 DNA reads TGTGCCAGCATCACACACCCGAACACTGAAGCTTTCTTT. Amino acid sequence: CASITHPNTEAFF.

This sequence joins TRBV6-8 and TRBJ2-3, with unresolved D. V lost 5 bases, J lost 4 bases, and 16 bases lay in between. Germline CDR1 MNHGY, CDR2 SAAAGT. The CDR3 totals 15 residues. This CDR3 is CASSTPRPGADTQYF. Here the CDR3 DNA reads TGTGCCAGCAGTACCCCACGCCCCGGCGCAGATACGCAGTATTTT.

This chain connects TRBV28 to TRBJ2-1; tentative D call: TRBD1 (6 bases). V was clipped by 5 bases and J by 4 bases, with 18 bases between them. The CDR3 covers 16 residues. In germline, CDR1 is MDHEN, CDR2 SYDVKM. As DNA, the CDR3 is TGTGCCAGCAGTGACCTAGCCGGGACATTATACAATGAGCAGTTCTTC. Translation gives CASSDLAGTLYNEQFF.

CDR3 amino acids: CAWVNRRSSYEQYF. The CDR3 bases are TGTGCCTGGGTAAACCGCAGGAGCTCCTACGAGCAGTACTTC. J is TRBJ2-7 and V is TRBV30; unclear D gene. The V end lost 5 bases, the J end lost 0 bases, and 14 bases lay between the germline ends. There are 14 residues in the CDR3. Per germline, CDR1 GTSNPN and CDR2 SVGIG (reference sequence). Supplemented by reference TRBV30 and TRBJ2-7, the full variable domain reads SQTIHQWPATLVQPVGSPLSLECTVEGTSNPNLYWYRQAAGRGLQLLFYSVGIGQISSEVPQNLSASRPQDRQFILSSKKLLLSDSGFYLCAWVNRRSSYEQYFGPGTRLTVT.

This clonotype was counted a few times. The chain is built from TRBV4-2 and TRBJ1-5; D remains unclear. There are 15 residues in the CDR3. Germline lookup yields CDR1 LGHNA and CDR2 YNFKEQ. V lost 2 bases to trimming and J lost 2 bases, with 10 bases between them. CDR3 bases: TGTGCCAGCAGCCAACAAAATCGGGGCAATCAGCCCCAGCATTTT. It encodes CASSQQNRGNQPQHF.

The rearrangement joins TRBV6-2 or TRBV6-3 to TRBJ2-1; D gene ambiguous. The CDR3 sequence is 13 residues long. V lost 0 bases and J 7 bases, leaving 7 bases between the germline ends. CDR1 and CDR2 from the germline V gene are MNHEY and SVGEGT. Written as DNA, the CDR3 is TGTGCCAGCAGTTACTCCCAACGGAATGAGCAGTTCTTC. This encodes CASSYSQRNEQFF.

The CDR3 loop reads CATSRQTVGPPKETQYF. The CDR3 DNA sequence: TGTGCCACCAGCAGACAGACAGTCGGACCGCCCAAGGAGACCCAGTACTTC. The V call is TRBV15, the J call TRBJ2-5; maybe TRBD1 (5 bases). Trimming left V 2 bases short and J 5 bases short, with 21 bases between. Germline V gives CDR1 LNHNV, CDR2 YYDKDF (reference sequence). This CDR3 has 17 amino acids.

V gene TRBV6-1 combines with J gene TRBJ2-7; the D gene is possibly TRBD1 (6 bases). The CDR3 is made up of 14 amino acids. Germline V lookup: CDR1 MNHNS, CDR2 SASEGT. V shed 7 bases and J shed 4 bases, with 17 bases lying between them. The CDR3 nucleotides are TGTGCCAGCACCAAACAGGGTCCCCCTTACGAGCAGTACTTC. It encodes CASTKQGPPYEQYF.